The 29 T cell receptor beta chains below come from one sample, sequenced in a study of T cells in women clearing cervical HPV infection. This table comes from immunoSEQ multiplex PCR, and its TCRdb copy is limited to in-frame clones, with some not included. The repertoire table contains some 24,000 clones. What was sequenced was blood buffy coat. The receptors were gathered from a woman between 18 and 75 years old with a cervical HPV16 infection that either progressed to CIN3+ or cleared (not recorded which).

Details on this clone: The sequence runs out 3 residues before the end of the CDR3; the remainder is reconstructed from the germline J gene. The chain uses TRBV7-9 and TRBJ2-7; no clear D gene. This CDR3 spans 12 amino acids. The V end lost 5 bases, the J end lost 4 bases, and 9 bases lay between the germline ends. Germline values: CDR1 SEHNR, CDR2 FQNEAQ (reference sequence). The sequenced CDR3 bases are TGTGCCAGCAGCCCCTTGTCTTACGAG. Its translation is CASSPLSYE. The whole CDR3 sequence is CASSPLSYEQYF.

As concerns this clone: The junction and the germline gene differ at one end; a read error may be behind it. The read finishes 3 residues shy of the CDR3 end, and the germline J gene is used to complete it. J is TRBJ1-2 and V is TRBV7-9, with D maybe TRBD1 (6 bases). This CDR3 is 15 amino acids long. CDR1 is SEHNR, CDR2 FQNEAQ, per germline (reference sequence). The sequenced part of the CDR3 DNA is TGTGCCAGCAGCTTTTCCGGGACATCCTACAATGGG. This encodes CASSFSGTSYNG. In full, the CDR3 reads CASSFSGTSYNGYTF.

In regard to this clone: The CDR3 is cut off 3 residues early in the read; its end comes from the germline J gene. V is TRBV19 and J is TRBJ2-3, with a weak D call TRBD1 (5 bases). The V gene's germline CDR1 is LNHDA and CDR2 SQIVND (reference sequence). The CDR3 sequence is 13 residues long. The sequenced CDR3 bases are TGTGCCAGTACCCGACAGTACAATCAGCCG. Its protein product is CASTRQYNQP. The entire CDR3 is CASTRQYNQPQYF.

Concerning this clone itself: The DNA ends 3 residues before the CDR3 does, and the rest of the CDR3 is filled in from the germline J gene. The rearrangement uses TRBV30 and TRBJ2-3, with a tentative D call TRBD2 (6 bases). The CDR3 runs to 15 residues. Germline CDR1 GTSNPN, CDR2 SVGIG (reference sequence). CDR3 DNA, as far as it was read: TGTGCCTGGAGTGTAAGCGGACCGCCGGGAGAGTCG. This translates into CAWSVSGPPGES. The whole CDR3 protein is CAWSVSGPPGESQYF.

Details on this clone: The observed sequence ends 3 residues before the CDR3 terminus, with the missing tail filled in from the germline J gene. The V and J genes are TRBV12-3 or TRBV12-4 and TRBJ2-7, with D perhaps TRBD2 (5 bases). This CDR3 region has 16 residues. Trimming cost V 5 bases and J 3 bases, with 20 bases left between them. CDR3: CASSAHRGRGGYEQYF. CDR3 bases read: TGTGCCAGCAGTGCACACCGGGGTCGGGGTGGCTACGAG.

Concerning this clone: Coverage ceases 3 residues before the CDR3 finishes, and the germline J gene fills in the end. V gene TRBV7-9 combines with J gene TRBJ2-7; D gene unclear. Germline CDR1 and CDR2: SEHNR and FQNEAQ (reference sequence). The V and J ends lost 4 bases and 4 bases respectively, with 14 bases between them. The CDR3 is made up of 14 amino acids. The sequenced CDR3 bases are TGTGCCAGCAGCTCTCTTGGTTTGCGGTACGAG. Its protein product is CASSSLGLRYE. The whole CDR3 is CASSSLGLRYEQYF.

The CDR3 region is CSAKASGITYEQYF. The sequenced part of the CDR3 DNA is TGCAGTGCTAAGGCTAGCGGGATTACCTACGAG. The gene calls are TRBV20-1 and TRBJ2-7; TRBD2 aligns across 9 bases. The sequence runs out 3 residues before the end of the CDR3; the remainder is reconstructed from the germline J gene. Unmatched junction bases numbered 6, after V lost 4 bases and J lost 2 bases. This CDR3 has 14 amino acids. Germline values: CDR1 DFQATT, CDR2 SNEGSKA (reference sequence).

By frequency, this clone is medium-sized. The read stops 3 residues short of the end of the CDR3; the missing end is completed from the germline J gene. The rearrangement links TRBV29-1 to TRBJ2-3; TRBD2 is a possible D gene (6 bases). Trimming took off 7 bases at V and 2 bases at J, with 16 bases between the two ends. Germline loops: CDR1 SQVTM, CDR2 ANQGSEA. There are 14 residues in the CDR3. The chain's CDR3 is CSATPTRATDTQYF. The covered CDR3 bases are TGCAGCGCCACGCCGACTAGAGCCACAGATACG.

Turning to this clone: The read terminates 3 residues ahead of where the CDR3 ends, so the germline J gene completes it. The chain carries TRBV19 and TRBJ2-5; 10 positions match TRBD2. Germline assignment: CDR1 LNHDA and CDR2 SQIVND (reference sequence). Trimming cost V 5 bases and J 4 bases; bases outside gene matches: 19. This CDR3 region has 19 residues. CDR3 region: CASSSRLLAGEVGRETQYF. CDR3 DNA, as far as it was read: TGTGCCAGTAGTTCGAGACTCCTAGCGGGAGAAGTGGGTCGAGAGACC.

As to this clone: The read is 3 residues too short to cover the CDR3 end, so that end is filled in from the germline J gene. This chain uses TRBV28 with TRBJ2-3; D is uncertain. The CDR3 runs to 13 residues. Trimming took 6 bases from V and 4 from J, leaving 11 bases between them. Germline CDR1 MDHEN, CDR2 SYDVKM. The CDR3: CASSVTYADTQYF. The CDR3 bases that were read are TGTGCCAGCAGCGTTACATACGCAGATACG.

The CDR3 spells CASSNLAGTTDTQYF. The DNA read from the CDR3 is TGTGCCAGTAGTAACCTAGCGGGAACCACAGATACG. This chain joins TRBV19 and TRBJ2-3; 9 bases map to TRBD2. The read finishes 3 residues shy of the CDR3 end, and the germline J gene is used to complete it. The CDR3 spans 15 residues. CDR1 and CDR2 (germline): LNHDA, SQIVND (reference sequence). The V segment lost 4 bases and the J segment 2 bases; nucleotides outside the gene matches: 4.

For this clone: The read ends 3 residues early relative to the CDR3; the germline J gene fills the gap. The chain links TRBV7-6 to TRBJ2-1; 12 bases map to TRBD2. The germline V gene has CDR1 SGHVS and CDR2 FNYEAQ. The V and J ends lost 8 bases and 0 bases, in that order; junction bases with no gene match: 11. CDR3 length equals 18 residues. The CDR3: CASAAGLAGPYSYNEQFF. The CDR3 DNA, read in part, is TGTGCCAGCGCCGCTGGACTAGCGGGACCATACTCCTACAATGAG.

On this clone itself: Read sequence stops 3 residues before the CDR3 end, and the germline J gene provides the missing end. The chain links TRBV2 to TRBJ2-6; D possibly corresponds to TRBD1 (6 bases). From germline, CDR1 is SNHLY and CDR2 FYNNEI. The V and J ends lost 6 bases and 0 bases respectively, with 9 bases between them. CDR3 length: 15 residues. The DNA read from the CDR3 is TGTGCCAGCAGAGACAGGAGCTCTGGGGCCAACGTC. Its protein product is CASRDRSSGANV. The entire CDR3 reads CASRDRSSGANVLTF.

With respect to this clone: Read data end 3 residues before the CDR3 end; the end is taken from the germline J gene. This sequence joins TRBV19 and TRBJ2-3; D might be TRBD1 (6 bases). The CDR3 spans 14 residues. Germline values: CDR1 LNHDA, CDR2 SQIVND (reference sequence). The CDR3: CASRIQGSNQPQYF. Partial CDR3 DNA: TGTGCCAGTAGGATACAGGGTTCTAATCAGCCG.

About this clone itself: From the germline J gene comes the end of the CDR3, since the read stops 3 residues before it. The chain links TRBV29-1 to TRBJ1-2; 9 bases fit TRBD1. Germline CDR1 and CDR2: SQVTM and ANQGSEA. CDR3 length equals 13 residues. J gave up 3 bases and V 5 bases, and 4 bases lay outside the gene matches. The CDR3 here is CSVTGGYDYGYTF. Partial CDR3 DNA: TGCAGCGTTACAGGGGGCTACGACTATGGC.

To note about this clone: The read halts 3 residues ahead of the CDR3 end, with the missing end drawn from the germline J gene. This sequence joins TRBV29-1 and TRBJ2-2, with 10 bases that match TRBD2. CDR1 SQVTM and CDR2 ANQGSEA come from the germline V gene. J gave up 6 bases and V 6 bases, and 7 bases lay outside the gene matches. The CDR3 has 14 amino acids. The CDR3 bases that were read are TGCAGCGTAGTGACTAGCGGGTTCTCCGGGGAG. It specifies CSVVTSGFSGE. In full, the CDR3 reads CSVVTSGFSGELFF.

On this clone: The read comes to an end 3 residues before the CDR3 does, leaving the germline J gene to fill in the end. This chain links TRBV20-1 with TRBJ1-3; possible D gene TRBD1, 5 bases. The CDR3 extends over 13 amino acids. Germline V gene sequence: CDR1 DFQATT, CDR2 SNEGSKA (reference sequence). The ends were cut back, 5 bases at V and 0 bases at J, with 8 bases in the middle. Partial CDR3 DNA: TGCAGTGCTTTGACAGACTCTGGAAACACC. This gives the protein CSALTDSGNT. The entire CDR3 protein reads CSALTDSGNTIYF.

Remarks on this clone: From the germline J gene comes the end of the CDR3, since the read stops 3 residues before it. The chain employs TRBV2 and TRBJ1-2, with a weak D call TRBD1 (6 bases). The CDR3 is 11 residues long. Germline V gene sequence: CDR1 SNHLY, CDR2 FYNNEI. The DNA read from the CDR3 is TGTGCCAGACAGGGCGCGTCCGGC. This codes for CARQGASG. The full CDR3 protein is CARQGASGYTF. Based on the CDR3 plus reference TRBV2 and TRBJ1-2, the full variable domain is EPEVTQTPSHQVTQMGQEVILRCVPISNHLYFYWYRQILGQKVEFLVSFYNNEISEKSEIFDDQFSVERPDGSNFTLKIRSTKLEDSAMYFCARQGASGYTFGSGTRLTVV.

Concerning this clone itself: The DNA ends 3 residues before the CDR3 does, and the rest of the CDR3 is filled in from the germline J gene. V is TRBV2 and J is TRBJ1-5, with 8 bases that match TRBD1. The CDR3 sequence is 14 residues long. Germline V gene lookup returns CDR1 SNHLY and CDR2 FYNNEI. Germline trimming cut 2 bases from V and 6 bases from J; bases unmatched to any gene: 3. The part of the CDR3 DNA that was read is TGTGCCAGCAGTGAACAGGGGGCGGTTCAGCCC. Translation gives CASSEQGAVQP. The full CDR3 sequence reads CASSEQGAVQPQHF. Complete variable domain (other parts from reference TRBV2 and TRBJ1-5): EPEVTQTPSHQVTQMGQEVILRCVPISNHLYFYWYRQILGQKVEFLVSFYNNEISEKSEIFDDQFSVERPDGSNFTLKIRSTKLEDSAMYFCASSEQGAVQPQHFGDGTRLSIL.

In regard to this clone: The DNA ends 3 residues before the CDR3 does, and the rest of the CDR3 is filled in from the germline J gene. The V call is TRBV7-7, the J call TRBJ2-1; perhaps TRBD1 as D (6 bases). CDR1 SSHAT and CDR2 FNYEAQ come from the germline V gene (reference sequence). This CDR3 contains 14 residues. The V gene lost 0 bases and the J gene lost 9 bases, with 12 bases spanning the gap. The CDR3 region is CASSLAKGVFEQFF. Incomplete CDR3 DNA: TGTGCCAGCAGCTTAGCGAAGGGGGTATTTGAG.

Concerning this clone: The CDR3 end falls 3 residues outside the read, so it is completed with the germline J gene. The chain links TRBV19 to TRBJ2-7; maybe TRBD2 (5 bases). Germline lookup yields CDR1 LNHDA and CDR2 SQIVND (reference sequence). This CDR3 is 13 amino acids long. V was pared by 5 bases and J by 4 bases, with 12 bases between. The part of the CDR3 DNA that was read is TGTGCCAGTAGTTTCTCCGGGGAGTACGAG. It translates to CASSFSGEYE. The complete CDR3 protein is CASSFSGEYEQYF.

Details on this clone: The CDR3 end falls 3 residues outside the read, so it is completed with the germline J gene. The sample holds other DNA sequences that translate to the same CDR3. The rearrangement uses TRBV5-1 and TRBJ1-3; D remains unclear. The CDR3 is 18 amino acids. Per germline, CDR1 SGHRS and CDR2 YFSETQ. V was pared by 4 bases and J by 0 bases, with 20 bases between. CDR3 DNA, as far as it was read: TGCGCCAGCAGCCTGGACTTGACCAGGTCACTCTCTGGAAACACC. It codes for CASSLDLTRSLSGNT. The full CDR3 is CASSLDLTRSLSGNTIYF.

Turning to this clone: With the read ending 3 residues before the CDR3 end, the germline J gene is used to fill in that end. The chain combines TRBV29-1 with TRBJ2-2, with a tentative D call TRBD1 (6 bases). This CDR3 comprises 12 residues. Germline-derived CDR1 and CDR2 are SQVTM and ANQGSEA. The sequenced part of the CDR3 DNA is TGCAGCGTGAGGGCAGGGGCCAACGTG. It is translated as CSVRAGANV. The complete CDR3 reads CSVRAGANVLFF.

Details on this clone: The read halts 3 residues ahead of the CDR3 end, with the missing end drawn from the germline J gene. V is TRBV20-1 and J is TRBJ2-2; 7 bases are a match to TRBD2. CDR3 length: 16 amino acids. V lost 3 bases to trimming and J lost 2 bases; unmatched junction nucleotides: 9. Germline loops: CDR1 DFQATT, CDR2 SNEGSKA (reference sequence). CDR3 amino acids: CSASQKGLRNTGELFF. The sequenced part of the CDR3 DNA is TGCAGTGCTAGTCAGAAGGGACTACGAAACACCGGGGAG.

In the case of this clone: The read terminates 3 residues ahead of where the CDR3 ends, so the germline J gene completes it. This rearrangement joins TRBV19 to TRBJ1-2; D unclear. The CDR3 extends over 15 amino acids. The germline V gene has CDR1 LNHDA and CDR2 SQIVND (reference sequence). The CDR3 region is CASSIRAEGSYDYTF. The sequenced CDR3 bases are TGTGCCAGTAGTATAAGGGCAGAAGGCTCCTACGAC.

With respect to this clone: Coverage ceases 3 residues before the CDR3 finishes, and the germline J gene fills in the end. This chain links TRBV19 with TRBJ1-5, with 7 positions matching TRBD1. Looked up from germline, CDR1 is LNHDA and CDR2 is SQIVND (reference sequence). CDR3 length: 14 amino acids. V lost 6 bases to trimming and J lost 7 bases; unmatched junction nucleotides: 9. The sequenced part of the CDR3 DNA is TGTGCCAGTAGCCAAGACAGGGTGTACCAGCCC. This sequence encodes CASSQDRVYQP. The complete CDR3 protein is CASSQDRVYQPQHF.

Notes on this clone: The read gets to within 3 residues of the CDR3 end, and the germline J gene fills in the rest. The rearrangement uses TRBV5-1 and TRBJ2-3, with 8 bases that match TRBD1. The CDR3 consists of 14 residues. Germline CDR1 is SGHRS and CDR2 is YFSETQ. This CDR3 is CASSLRDRKETQYF. The DNA read from the CDR3 is TGCGCCAGCAGTCTCCGGGACAGGAAAGAGACG.

With respect to this clone: Read sequence stops 3 residues before the CDR3 end, and the germline J gene provides the missing end. The chain uses TRBV18 and TRBJ1-2, with 7 bases lining up with TRBD1. The CDR3 has 14 amino acids. From germline, CDR1 is KGHSH and CDR2 LQKENI. CDR3 in amino acids: CASSTTGDQNIYTF. The sequenced CDR3 bases are TGTGCCAGCTCGACCACAGGGGACCAAAACATC.

The CDR3 is CASSVDRNTGELFF. Partial CDR3 DNA: TGTGCCAGCAGCGTTGACAGAAACACCGGGGAG. V gene TRBV7-9 combines with J gene TRBJ2-2; possible D gene TRBD1, 5 bases. The CDR3 end lies 3 residues beyond the end of the read and is filled in from the germline J gene. This CDR3 contains 14 residues. Germline V CDR1 and CDR2: SEHNR, FQNEAQ (reference sequence). Trimming removed 5 bases at V and 2 bases at J, with 9 bases between.